One sample yielded the 10 T cell receptor beta chains listed below, sequenced in a study of patients and donors after allogeneic stem cell transplantation. Via MiXCR, TCRdb re-called the RT-PCR reads, giving one row per CDR3 protein. Altogether a few hundred thousand distinct CDR3 sequences are present, around 41% being singletons, with the ten largest covering approximately 10%. Sample: blood, either unsorted or a sorted T cell fraction (not recorded which). The receptors come from a human donor who was either an allogeneic HSCT recipient or a stem cell or donor lymphocyte infusion donor (not recorded which). It is not recorded whose cells these are; they may come from a transplant donor.

This clonotype was counted at least ten times. The chain couples TRBV15 to TRBJ1-3; no reliable D call. V lost 3 bases, J lost 2 bases, and 11 bases lay in between. This CDR3 comprises 15 residues. Germline CDR1 reads LNHNV; CDR2 reads YYDKDF (reference sequence). CDR3 DNA sequence: TGTGCCACCAGCAGTGTCTGGGCGGCTGGAAACACCATATATTTT. This translates into CATSSVWAAGNTIYF. The full variable domain, rest sourced from reference TRBV15 and TRBJ1-3, is DAMVIQNPRYQVTQFGKPVTLSCSQTLNHNVMYWYQQKSSQAPKLLFHYYDKDFNNEADTPDNFQSRRPNTSFCFLDIRSPGLGDTAMYLCATSSVWAAGNTIYFGEGSWLTVV.

The V and J genes are TRBV5-1 and TRBJ2-5; 12 bases agree with TRBD1. The CDR3 covers 15 residues. With V trimmed by 3 bases and J by 7 bases, 7 bases remained unmatched. Germline-derived CDR1 and CDR2 are SGHRS and YFSETQ. Written as DNA, the CDR3 is TGCGCCAGCAGCTCCCGGGACAGGGGGCCCGGGACCCAGTACTTC. Translation gives CASSSRDRGPGTQYF. The variable domain in full, completed from reference TRBV5-1 and TRBJ2-5, reads KAGVTQTPRYLIKTRGQQVTLSCSPISGHRSVSWYQQTPGQGLQFLFEYFSETQRNKGNFPGRFSGRQFSNSRSEMNVSTLELGDSALYLCASSSRDRGPGTQYFGPGTRLLVL.

The chain couples TRBV7-9 to TRBJ2-4, with TRBD2 matching 7 bases. The CDR3 has 18 residues. The junction had 13 bases not matched to a gene; V was cut back by 3 bases and J by 2 bases. From germline, CDR1 is SEHNR and CDR2 FQNEAQ (reference sequence). The CDR3 bases are TGTGCCAGCAGCTTTTATTTAGGGACGGGAGGTACCAAAAACATTCAGTACTTC. Its protein is CASSFYLGTGGTKNIQYF.

The sample holds a few counts of this clonotype. V is TRBV5-1 and J is TRBJ1-2; 7 nucleotides agree with TRBD1. Germline values: CDR1 SGHRS, CDR2 YFSETQ. V lost 4 bases and J lost 8; bases outside the gene matches: 11. The CDR3 length is 14 residues. The chain's CDR3 is CASSLKGTAEGYTF. CDR3 DNA: TGCGCCAGCAGCCTGAAAGGGACAGCTGAGGGCTACACCTTC.

Written as DNA, the CDR3 is TGTGCCAGCAGCAATGCCCCCGGGACAGGGGGCACTGAAGCTTTCTTT. It translates to CASSNAPGTGGTEAFF. V and J are TRBV21-1 and TRBJ1-1; the listed D gene, TRBD1, was not tested against the DNA. TRBV21-1 is described as a pseudogene. The CDR3 length is 16 residues.

This chain connects TRBV9 to TRBJ1-1; a weak D match, TRBD1 (5 bases). Between the trimmed V and J ends, which lost 3 bases and 1 base, there was a span of 10 bases. The CDR3 length is 14 residues. CDR1 is SGDLS, CDR2 YYNGEE, per germline. CDR3 in amino acids: CASSAGRTNTEAFF. For the CDR3, the DNA is TGTGCCAGCAGCGCGGGACGGACGAACACTGAAGCTTTCTTT.

V and J are TRBV27 and TRBJ2-2; no firm D call. V gave up 5 bases and J gave up 0 bases, with 7 bases separating them. The CDR3 extends over 14 amino acids. Germline lookup yields CDR1 MNHEY and CDR2 SMNVEV (reference sequence). The CDR3 coding sequence is TGTGCCAGCAGTCTGAACCCGAACACCGGGGAGCTGTTTTTT. Protein product: CASSLNPNTGELFF.

V and J are TRBV12-3 or TRBV12-4 and TRBJ1-1; D call uncertain. Trimming pared 0 bases from V and 10 bases from J, leaving 15 bases between. This CDR3 is built from 14 residues. CDR3 coding DNA: TGTGCCAGCAGTTTAGCCGGGTCTACAATCGGAGCTTTCTTT. Its translation is CASSLAGSTIGAFF.

This rearrangement joins TRBV7-2 to TRBJ2-3; D is possibly TRBD2 (5 bases). This CDR3 has 16 residues. V was trimmed by 1 base and J by 0 bases, leaving 11 bases between them. Germline CDR1 is SGHTA and CDR2 is FQGNSA. CDR3 nucleotides: TGTGCCAGCAGCTTAGTGGGAGCCCCAAGCACAGATACGCAGTATTTT. Protein: CASSLVGAPSTDTQYF.

This clonotype has only a few counts. The gene calls are TRBV7-9 and TRBJ1-2; the D gene is possibly TRBD1 (6 bases). This CDR3 is built from 15 residues. Trimming removed 10 bases from V and 0 bases from J, with 18 bases in between. CDR1 SEHNR and CDR2 FQNEAQ come from the germline V gene (reference sequence). CDR3 in amino acids: CATSLGGHANYGYTF. DNA of the CDR3: TGTGCCACCTCCTTGGGGGGGCACGCTAACTATGGCTACACCTTC.